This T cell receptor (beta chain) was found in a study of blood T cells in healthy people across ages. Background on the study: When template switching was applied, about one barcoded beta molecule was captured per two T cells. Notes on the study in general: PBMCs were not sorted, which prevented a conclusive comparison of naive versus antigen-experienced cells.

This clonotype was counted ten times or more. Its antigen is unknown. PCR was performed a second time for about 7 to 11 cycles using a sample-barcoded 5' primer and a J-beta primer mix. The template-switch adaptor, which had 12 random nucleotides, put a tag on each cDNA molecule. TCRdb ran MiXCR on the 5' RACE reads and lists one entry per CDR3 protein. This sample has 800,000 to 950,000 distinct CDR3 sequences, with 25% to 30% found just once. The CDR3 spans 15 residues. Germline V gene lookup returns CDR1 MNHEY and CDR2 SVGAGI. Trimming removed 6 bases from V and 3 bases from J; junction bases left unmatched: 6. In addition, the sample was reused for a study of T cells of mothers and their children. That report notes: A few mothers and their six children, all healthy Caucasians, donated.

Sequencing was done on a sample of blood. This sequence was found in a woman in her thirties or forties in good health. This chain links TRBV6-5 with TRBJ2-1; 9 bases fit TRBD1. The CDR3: CASRATGGRYNEQFF. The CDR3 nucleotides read TGTGCCAGCAGAGCCACAGGGGGCCGCTACAATGAGCAGTTCTTC.